A single sample is the source of the 10 T cell receptor beta chains below, sequenced in a study of cytomegalovirus exposure and HLA in healthy donors. It was with 60 Vbeta and 13 Jbeta primers that the PCR ran. This table comes from immunoSEQ multiplex PCR, and its TCRdb copy is limited to in-frame clones, with some not included. Here the sample spans approximately 190,000 clones, around 87% being singletons. Sequencing was performed on PBMCs. These receptors all stem from a young man in good health and CMV-seronegative.

The CDR3 reads CASTVIAQGGNTEAFF. The CDR3 DNA reads as TGTGCCAGCACAGTGATAGCCCAGGGGGGGAACACTGAAGCTTTCTTT. V gene TRBV2 combines with J gene TRBJ1-1; 7 bases agree with TRBD1. The length of the CDR3 is 16 residues. Trimming cost V 7 bases and J 1 base; bases outside gene matches: 12. CDR1 SNHLY and CDR2 FYNNEI come from the germline V gene.

The chain combines TRBV7-2 with TRBJ1-2; 8 bases are a match to TRBD1. Germline CDR1 and CDR2: SGHTA and FQGNSA. J was trimmed by 3 bases and V by 4 bases; bases with no gene match: 7. This CDR3 is built from 15 residues. CDR3 loop: CASSSRTGSDYGYTF. CDR3 sequence (DNA): TGTGCCAGCAGCTCCAGGACAGGGTCCGACTATGGCTACACCTTC.

The rearrangement joins TRBV2 to TRBJ2-3, with a weak D call TRBD1 (6 bases). In germline, CDR1 is SNHLY, CDR2 FYNNEI. CDR3 size: 15 residues. Trimming pared 4 bases from V and 0 bases from J, leaving 11 bases between. As DNA, the CDR3 is TGTGCCAGCAGTGCCCGACAGGTCAGCACAGATACGCAGTATTTT. Translating it yields CASSARQVSTDTQYF.

The DNA of the CDR3 is TGTGCCAGCAGTTACTCGATCAGGGGAGGGGGTGAAAAACTGTTTTTT. Translation gives CASSYSIRGGGEKLFF. The V and J genes are TRBV6-5 and TRBJ1-4; maybe TRBD1 (6 bases). In germline, CDR1 is MNHEY, CDR2 SVGAGI. V lost 0 bases, J lost 7 bases, and 15 bases lay in between. The CDR3 has 16 residues.

This chain links TRBV5-1 with TRBJ1-5; D is uncertain. The germline gives CDR1 SGHRS, CDR2 YFSETQ. The CDR3 sequence is 15 residues long. Trimming stripped 3 bases from V and 2 bases from J, with 12 bases between. This CDR3 is CASSSQPGGNQPQHF. CDR3 nucleotides: TGCGCCAGCAGCTCCCAACCCGGTGGCAATCAGCCCCAGCATTTT.

V usage is TRBV18 and J usage is TRBJ1-1; TRBD1 is a possible D gene (5 bases). The CDR3 has 15 residues. The V and J ends lost 3 bases and 3 bases respectively, with 14 bases between them. From germline, CDR1 is KGHSH and CDR2 LQKENI. CDR3 nucleotides: TGTGCCAGCTCACCCCTCGGGGGGTTGGACACTGAAGCTTTCTTT. It encodes CASSPLGGLDTEAFF.

Points on this clone: The same CDR3 also results from other DNA sequences found in this sample. This sequence joins TRBV5-1 and TRBJ1-1; D is undetermined. Per germline, CDR1 SGHRS and CDR2 YFSETQ. Trimming took off 0 bases at V and 1 base at J, with 7 bases between the two ends. This CDR3 region has 14 residues. CDR3 DNA: TGCGCCAGCAGCTTGGTCGCAGGGAACACTGAAGCTTTCTTT. Amino acids: CASSLVAGNTEAFF.

The chain joins TRBV18 to TRBJ2-7, with TRBD1 identical over 8 bases. Germline trimming cut 3 bases from V and 3 bases from J; bases unmatched to any gene: 7. This CDR3 is 15 amino acids long. Germline V gene sequence: CDR1 KGHSH, CDR2 LQKENI. CDR3 residues: CASSPSAGQGYEQYF. The DNA for the CDR3 is TGTGCCAGCTCACCGAGTGCTGGACAGGGCTACGAGCAGTACTTC. The entire variable domain, with the rest obtained from reference TRBV18 and TRBJ2-7, is as follows: NAGVMQNPRHLVRRRGQEARLRCSPMKGHSHVYWYRQLPEEGLKFMVYLQKENIIDESGMPKERFSAEFPKEGPSILRIQQVVRGDSAAYFCASSPSAGQGYEQYFGPGTRLTVT.

J is TRBJ2-1 and V is TRBV20-1; D not resolved. V lost 3 bases to trimming and J lost 13 bases, with 10 bases between them. This CDR3 spans 10 amino acids. CDR1 is DFQATT and CDR2 is SNEGSKA in the germline V gene (reference sequence). The CDR3 protein is CSASSPRQFF. CDR3 DNA: TGCAGTGCTAGTAGTCCGAGACAGTTCTTC.

This clone was seen a few times. The chain has TRBV28 and TRBJ1-3; D not certain. The ends were cut back, 6 bases at V and 6 bases at J, with 15 bases in the middle. Germline V gene sequence: CDR1 MDHEN, CDR2 SYDVKM. The length of the CDR3 is 14 residues. The CDR3 DNA follows: TGTGCCAGCAGGCCGCCGGGGAGTCTAAACACCATATATTTT. Amino acid sequence: CASRPPGSLNTIYF.